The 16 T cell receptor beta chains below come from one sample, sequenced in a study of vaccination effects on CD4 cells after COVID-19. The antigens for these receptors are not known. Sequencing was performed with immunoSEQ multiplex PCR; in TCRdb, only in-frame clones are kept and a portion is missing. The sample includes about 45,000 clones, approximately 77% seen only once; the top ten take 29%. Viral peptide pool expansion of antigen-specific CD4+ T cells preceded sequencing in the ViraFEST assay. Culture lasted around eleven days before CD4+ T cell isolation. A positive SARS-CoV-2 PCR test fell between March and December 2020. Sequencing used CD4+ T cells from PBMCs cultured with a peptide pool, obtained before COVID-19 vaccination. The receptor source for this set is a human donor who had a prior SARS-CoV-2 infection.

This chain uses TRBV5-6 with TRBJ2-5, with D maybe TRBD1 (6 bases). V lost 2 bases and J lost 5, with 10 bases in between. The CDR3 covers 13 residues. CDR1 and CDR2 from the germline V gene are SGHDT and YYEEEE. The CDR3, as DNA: TGTGCCAGCAGCTTACAGGGTATCGAGACCCAGTACTTC. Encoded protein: CASSLQGIETQYF. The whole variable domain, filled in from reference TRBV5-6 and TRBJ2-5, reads DAGVTQSPTHLIKTRGQQVTLRCSPKSGHDTVSWYQQALGQGPQFIFQYYEEEERQRGNFPDRFSGHQFPNYSSELNVNALLLGDSALYLCASSLQGIETQYFGPGTRLLVL.

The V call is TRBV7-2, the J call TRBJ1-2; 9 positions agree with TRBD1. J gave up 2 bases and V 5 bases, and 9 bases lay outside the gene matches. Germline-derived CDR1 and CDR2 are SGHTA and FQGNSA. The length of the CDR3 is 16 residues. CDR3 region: CASSLQGATTNYGYTF. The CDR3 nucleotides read TGTGCCAGCAGCCTACAGGGGGCCACTACAAACTATGGCTACACCTTC.

CDR3 residues: CSVEIWRVGGNQPQHF. Written as DNA, the CDR3 is TGCAGCGTTGAAATTTGGAGGGTTGGGGGCAATCAGCCCCAGCATTTT. V is TRBV29-1 and J is TRBJ1-5; D not resolved. Trimming shortened V by 2 bases and J by 2 bases, and 16 bases separated the two germline ends. The CDR3 is made up of 16 amino acids. From germline, CDR1 is SQVTM and CDR2 ANQGSEA.

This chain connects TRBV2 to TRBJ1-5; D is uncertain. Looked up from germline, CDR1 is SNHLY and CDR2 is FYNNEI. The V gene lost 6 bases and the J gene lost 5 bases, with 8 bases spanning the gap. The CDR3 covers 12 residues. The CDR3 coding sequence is TGTGCCAGCAGAGACTTTGATCAGCCCCAGCATTTT. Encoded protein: CASRDFDQPQHF.

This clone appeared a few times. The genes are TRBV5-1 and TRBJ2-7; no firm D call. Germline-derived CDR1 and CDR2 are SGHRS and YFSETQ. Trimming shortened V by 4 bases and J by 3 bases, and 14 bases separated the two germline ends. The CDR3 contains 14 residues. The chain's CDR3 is CASSPNTNNYEQYF. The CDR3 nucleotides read TGCGCCAGCAGCCCAAATACTAACAACTACGAGCAGTACTTC.

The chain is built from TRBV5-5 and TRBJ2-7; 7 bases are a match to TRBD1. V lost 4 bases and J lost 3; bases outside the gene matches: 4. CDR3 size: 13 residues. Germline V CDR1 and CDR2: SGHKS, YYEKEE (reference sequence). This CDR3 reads CASSQQGLYEQYF. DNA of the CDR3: TGTGCCAGCAGCCAACAGGGGCTCTACGAGCAGTACTTC.

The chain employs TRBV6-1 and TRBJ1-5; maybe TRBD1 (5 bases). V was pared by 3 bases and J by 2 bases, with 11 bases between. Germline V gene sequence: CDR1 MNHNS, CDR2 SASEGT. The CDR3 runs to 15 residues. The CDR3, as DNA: TGTGCCAGCAGTGAGATGGGGGACGGCAATCAGCCCCAGCATTTT. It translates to CASSEMGDGNQPQHF.

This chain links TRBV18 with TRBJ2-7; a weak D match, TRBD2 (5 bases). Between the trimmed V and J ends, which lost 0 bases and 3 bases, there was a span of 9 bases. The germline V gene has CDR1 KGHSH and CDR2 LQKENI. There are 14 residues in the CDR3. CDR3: CASSPPNRDYEQYF. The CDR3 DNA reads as TGTGCCAGCTCACCACCTAACCGGGACTACGAGCAGTACTTC.

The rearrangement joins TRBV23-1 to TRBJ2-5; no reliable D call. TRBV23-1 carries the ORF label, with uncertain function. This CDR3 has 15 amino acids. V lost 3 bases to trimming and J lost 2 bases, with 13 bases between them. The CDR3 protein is CASSHSVELQETQYF. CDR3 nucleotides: TGCGCCAGCAGTCATTCAGTCGAATTACAAGAGACCCAGTACTTC.

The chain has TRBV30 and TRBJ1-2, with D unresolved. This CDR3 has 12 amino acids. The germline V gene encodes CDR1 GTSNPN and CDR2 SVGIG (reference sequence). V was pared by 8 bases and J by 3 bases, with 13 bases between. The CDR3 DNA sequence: TGTGCCCATGAGAGGGAATACTATGGCTACACCTTC. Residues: CAHEREYYGYTF.

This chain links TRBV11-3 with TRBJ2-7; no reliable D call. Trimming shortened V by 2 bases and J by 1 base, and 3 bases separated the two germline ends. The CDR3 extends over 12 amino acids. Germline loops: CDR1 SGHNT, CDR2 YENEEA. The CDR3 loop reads CASSLRSYEQYF. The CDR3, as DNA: TGTGCCAGCAGCTTACGGTCCTACGAGCAGTACTTC.

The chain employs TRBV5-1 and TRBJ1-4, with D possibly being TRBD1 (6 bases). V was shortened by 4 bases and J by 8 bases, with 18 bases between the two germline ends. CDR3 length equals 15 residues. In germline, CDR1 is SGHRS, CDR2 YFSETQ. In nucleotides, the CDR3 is TGCGCCAGCAGCCACGAGACAGGTTTGGGCGAAAAACTGTTTTTT. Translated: CASSHETGLGEKLFF. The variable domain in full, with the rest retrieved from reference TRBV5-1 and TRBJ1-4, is KAGVTQTPRYLIKTRGQQVTLSCSPISGHRSVSWYQQTPGQGLQFLFEYFSETQRNKGNFPGRFSGRQFSNSRSEMNVSTLELGDSALYLCASSHETGLGEKLFFGSGTQLSVL.

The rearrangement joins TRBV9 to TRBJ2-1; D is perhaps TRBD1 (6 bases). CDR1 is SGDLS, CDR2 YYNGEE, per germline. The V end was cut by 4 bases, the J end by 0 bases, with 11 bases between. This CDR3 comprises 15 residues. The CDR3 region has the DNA TGTGCCAGCAGCTCACGGACAGACTCCTACAATGAGCAGTTCTTC. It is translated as CASSSRTDSYNEQFF.

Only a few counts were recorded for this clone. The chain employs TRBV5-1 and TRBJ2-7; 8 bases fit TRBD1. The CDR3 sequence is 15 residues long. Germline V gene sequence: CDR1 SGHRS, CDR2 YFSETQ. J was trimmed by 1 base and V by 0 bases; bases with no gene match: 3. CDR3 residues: CASSLVQGASYEQYF. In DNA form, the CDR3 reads TGCGCCAGCAGCTTGGTTCAGGGGGCATCCTACGAGCAGTACTTC. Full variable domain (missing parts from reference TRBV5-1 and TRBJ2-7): KAGVTQTPRYLIKTRGQQVTLSCSPISGHRSVSWYQQTPGQGLQFLFEYFSETQRNKGNFPGRFSGRQFSNSRSEMNVSTLELGDSALYLCASSLVQGASYEQYFGPGTRLTVT.

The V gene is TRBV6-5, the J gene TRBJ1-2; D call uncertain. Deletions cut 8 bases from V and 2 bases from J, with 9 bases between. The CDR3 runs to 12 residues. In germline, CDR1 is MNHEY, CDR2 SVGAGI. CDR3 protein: CASSGRNYGYTF. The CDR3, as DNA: TGTGCCAGCTCCGGACGGAACTATGGCTACACCTTC.

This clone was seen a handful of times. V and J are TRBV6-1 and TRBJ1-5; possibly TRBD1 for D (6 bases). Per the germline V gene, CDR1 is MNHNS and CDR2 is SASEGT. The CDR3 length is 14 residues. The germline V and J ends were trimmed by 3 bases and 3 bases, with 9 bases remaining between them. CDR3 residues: CASSDGGSNQPQHF. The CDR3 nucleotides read TGTGCCAGCAGTGACGGGGGCTCCAATCAGCCCCAGCATTTT.